This TCR beta chain was sequenced for a study of T cell changes during pregnancy in multiple sclerosis. Repertoires were generated with immunoSEQ multiplex PCR, while TCRdb's copy carries only in-frame clones and drops some. The sample lists 35,000 to 50,000 clones; over 90% were seen once. Germline CDR1 reads MNHNS; CDR2 reads SASEGT. The V end was cut by 1 base, the J end by 1 base, with 11 bases between. The CDR3 has 15 amino acids. The chain uses TRBV6-1 and TRBJ2-7; D might be TRBD2 (5 bases). The receptor's source is a female donor with multiple sclerosis, enrolled in a pregnancy study. Sequencing used CD8+ T cells from peripheral blood mononuclear cells, obtained in the third trimester of pregnancy. The CDR3 sequence: CASSEEGRRSYEQYF. The CDR3 coding sequence is TGTGCCAGCAGTGAAGAGGGCAGGAGGTCCTACGAGCAGTACTTC.